The 29 T cell receptor beta chains in this list originate from one sample, sequenced in a study of blood T cell repertoires in COVID-19. The protocol was immunoSEQ multiplex PCR, while the TCRdb copy is restricted to in-frame clones and leaves out a portion. The profile shows more than 350,000 clones, approximately 87% of them singletons. The material sequenced was peripheral blood. Source of these receptors: a woman aged 25 to 39 with COVID-19, enrolled during active disease.

The V and J genes are TRBV19 and TRBJ2-2, with TRBD2 identical over 8 bases. The CDR3 has 14 amino acids. Germline V gene lookup returns CDR1 LNHDA and CDR2 SQIVND (reference sequence). J gave up 4 bases and V 6 bases, and 4 bases lay outside the gene matches. The CDR3 DNA reads TGTGCCAGTAGAAAGCGGGAGATCACCGGGGAGCTGTTTTTT. Translated: CASRKREITGELFF.

The chain links TRBV30 to TRBJ1-1, with D perhaps TRBD1 (6 bases). This CDR3 has 13 residues. The germline V gene encodes CDR1 GTSNPN and CDR2 SVGIG (reference sequence). The V and J ends lost 7 bases and 1 base respectively, with 13 bases between them. CDR3: CALALTGNTEAFF. The CDR3 bases are TGTGCCTTGGCCTTGACAGGGAACACTGAAGCTTTCTTT.

This chain connects TRBV4-3 to TRBJ1-1; tentative D call: TRBD1 (5 bases). Germline CDR1 LGHNA, CDR2 YSLEER. The V end was cut by 0 bases, the J end by 9 bases, with 14 bases between. The CDR3 is 14 residues long. This CDR3 reads CASSQDRGAVKAFF. CDR3 nucleotides: TGCGCCAGCAGCCAAGATAGGGGCGCCGTTAAAGCTTTCTTT.

V gene TRBV25-1 combines with J gene TRBJ2-4, with TRBD1 matching 7 bases. This CDR3 spans 17 amino acids. The V segment lost 0 bases and the J segment 4 bases; nucleotides outside the gene matches: 9. Germline assignment: CDR1 MGHDK and CDR2 SYGVNS. The CDR3 protein is CASSEYMAGGEKNIQYF. CDR3 in DNA: TGTGCCAGCAGTGAATATATGGCAGGGGGTGAGAAAAACATTCAGTACTTC.

The J gene is TRBJ2-7, the V gene TRBV5-6; TRBD2 aligns across 9 bases. The CDR3 spans 15 residues. Germline CDR1 and CDR2: SGHDT and YYEEEE. The trim removed 4 bases at V and 2 bases at J, leaving 7 bases unmatched. CDR3 amino acids: CASSPLVAGAYEQYF. In nucleotides, the CDR3 is TGTGCCAGCAGCCCCCTAGTAGCGGGGGCCTACGAGCAGTACTTC.

The chain links TRBV6-5 to TRBJ2-1; unclear D gene. Germline CDR1 MNHEY, CDR2 SVGAGI. Trimming took 1 base from V and 8 from J, leaving 6 bases between them. This CDR3 is 12 amino acids long. In DNA, the CDR3 is TGTGCCAGCAGTTACTATTTCGATGAGCAGTTCTTC. Its translation is CASSYYFDEQFF.

The gene calls are TRBV27 and TRBJ2-7; D ambiguous. Germline CDR1 is MNHEY and CDR2 is SMNVEV (reference sequence). The CDR3 covers 13 residues. Trimming removed 2 bases at V and 5 bases at J, with 10 bases between. The CDR3, as DNA: TGTGCCAGCAGTTTAACTCCCTCGGACGAGCAGTACTTC. The encoded protein is CASSLTPSDEQYF.

The chain has TRBV15 and TRBJ2-4; 7 positions agree with TRBD2. Per the germline V gene, CDR1 is LNHNV and CDR2 is YYDKDF (reference sequence). CDR3 length: 11 amino acids. The V segment lost 3 bases and the J segment 11 bases; nucleotides outside the gene matches: 1. DNA of the CDR3: TGTGCCACCAGCAGTGGGAGGGTTCAGTACTTC. Protein: CATSSGRVQYF.

This clone appeared a few times. The chain carries TRBV19 and TRBJ1-1, with D possibly being TRBD1 (5 bases). This CDR3 has 14 residues. V was cut by 2 bases and J by 4 bases, with 11 bases left in between. From germline, CDR1 is LNHDA and CDR2 SQIVND (reference sequence). Written as DNA, the CDR3 is TGTGCCAGTAGTATACTGGTGACAGCCACTGAAGCTTTCTTT. Residues: CASSILVTATEAFF.

This rearrangement joins TRBV27 to TRBJ2-1; 7 bases are a match to TRBD1. The CDR3 loop spans 14 amino acids. V lost 2 bases, J lost 3 bases, and 1 base stayed unmatched. CDR1 and CDR2 (germline): MNHEY, SMNVEV (reference sequence). The CDR3 sequence is CASSLRTGYNEQFF. As DNA, the CDR3 is TGTGCCAGCAGTTTACGGACAGGCTACAATGAGCAGTTCTTC.

V is TRBV5-4 and J is TRBJ2-7, with 8 bases identical to TRBD2. V was clipped by 2 bases and J by 3 bases; unmatched bases: 1. CDR1 is SGHNT, CDR2 YYREEE, per germline (reference sequence). The CDR3 is made up of 13 amino acids. The CDR3 is CASSLAGVYEQYF. CDR3 coding DNA: TGTGCCAGCAGCTTAGCGGGAGTCTACGAGCAGTACTTC. The variable domain in full, with the rest retrieved from reference TRBV5-4 and TRBJ2-7, is ETGVTQSPTHLIKTRGQQVTLRCSSQSGHNTVSWYQQALGQGPQFIFQYYREEENGRGNFPPRFSGLQFPNYSSELNVNALELDDSALYLCASSLAGVYEQYFGPGTRLTVT.

The chain employs TRBV15 and TRBJ1-3; no clear D gene. The CDR3 runs 15 residues. The V gene lost 0 bases and the J gene lost 8 bases, with 14 bases spanning the gap. The germline V gene encodes CDR1 LNHNV and CDR2 YYDKDF (reference sequence). The CDR3 nucleotides are TGTGCCACCAGCAGAGATACTCGGCAGGAAGACACCATATATTTT. Its protein is CATSRDTRQEDTIYF.

The V gene is TRBV9, the J gene TRBJ1-4; a possible D gene is TRBD1 (6 bases). Germline values: CDR1 SGDLS, CDR2 YYNGEE. Trimming took 0 bases from V and 8 from J, leaving 14 bases between them. This CDR3 contains 15 residues. The CDR3 nucleotides read TGTGCCAGCAGCGTAGTGGCAGGGGAACGGGAAAAACTGTTTTTT. Translation: CASSVVAGEREKLFF.

J is TRBJ1-1 and V is TRBV4-3, with D uncertain. Germline CDR1 LGHNA, CDR2 YSLEER. CDR3 size: 12 residues. Trimming pared 3 bases from V and 3 bases from J, leaving 5 bases between. Written as DNA, the CDR3 is TGCGCCAGCAGCCAGGGCTACACTGAAGCTTTCTTT. It encodes CASSQGYTEAFF.

This clone occurred once. V usage is TRBV6-2 or TRBV6-3 and J usage is TRBJ1-6, with D uncertain. Germline V gene data show CDR1 as MNHEY and CDR2 as SVGEGT. The V gene lost 4 bases and the J gene lost 6 bases, with 4 bases spanning the gap. This CDR3 has 12 residues. CDR3 nucleotide sequence: TGTGCCAGCAGTTCCCTTAATTCACCCCTCCACTTT. This sequence encodes CASSSLNSPLHF.

The sample holds one count of this clone. The V and J genes are TRBV15 and TRBJ1-1; D is ambiguous. This CDR3 is built from 15 residues. CDR1 LNHNV and CDR2 YYDKDF come from the germline V gene (reference sequence). Trimming removed 1 base at V and 4 bases at J, with 13 bases between. This chain's CDR3 is CATSRGGSSSTEAFF. CDR3 DNA: TGTGCCACCAGCAGAGGCGGCAGCTCGAGCACTGAAGCTTTCTTT. Using reference TRBV15 and TRBJ1-1 for the parts outside the CDR3, the full variable domain is DAMVIQNPRYQVTQFGKPVTLSCSQTLNHNVMYWYQQKSSQAPKLLFHYYDKDFNNEADTPDNFQSRRPNTSFCFLDIRSPGLGDTAMYLCATSRGGSSSTEAFFGQGTRLTVV.

This chain joins TRBV3-1 (or the pseudogene TRBV3-2) and TRBJ1-1; D is ambiguous. The CDR3 loop spans 13 amino acids. Trimming left V 3 bases short and J 3 bases short, with 8 bases between. Germline loops: CDR1 LGHDT, CDR2 YNNKEL (reference sequence). The CDR3 is CASSHRQDTEAFF. CDR3 sequence (DNA): TGTGCCAGCAGCCATAGGCAGGACACTGAAGCTTTCTTT.

At least ten counts were recorded for this clone. The chain uses TRBV19 and TRBJ1-3; D remains unclear. Between the trimmed V and J ends, which lost 11 bases and 0 bases, there was a span of 17 bases. Germline V lookup: CDR1 LNHDA, CDR2 SQIVND (reference sequence). The CDR3 loop spans 15 amino acids. The DNA of the CDR3 is TGTGCCTCCCGAGTTCGTCTTCGCTCTGGAAACACCATATATTTT. This translates into CASRVRLRSGNTIYF.

The chain joins TRBV5-1 to TRBJ2-7; 9 nucleotides line up with TRBD1. V shed 4 bases, J shed 5 bases, and the junction held 10 bases outside the gene matches. There are 15 residues in the CDR3. Germline CDR1 reads SGHRS; CDR2 reads YFSETQ. The CDR3 DNA reads TGCGCCAGCAGCCCGCAGGGGGACAGGGCCCACGAGCAGTACTTC. This encodes CASSPQGDRAHEQYF.

The chain carries TRBV19 and TRBJ2-5; 9 bases map to TRBD1. This CDR3 contains 16 residues. Germline loops: CDR1 LNHDA, CDR2 SQIVND (reference sequence). V shed 5 bases, J shed 4 bases, and the junction held 11 bases outside the gene matches. CDR3 protein: CASSVPGQGPTETQYF. Written as DNA, the CDR3 is TGTGCCAGTAGTGTACCGGGACAGGGTCCGACAGAGACCCAGTACTTC.

The CDR3 reads CATSSGLENSYEQYF. The CDR3 bases are TGTGCCACCAGCAGCGGACTAGAAAACTCCTACGAGCAGTACTTC. The V call is TRBV15, the J call TRBJ2-7; 7 positions match TRBD2. Trimming removed 3 bases from V and 0 bases from J; junction bases left unmatched: 5. The CDR3 consists of 15 residues. Per germline, CDR1 LNHNV and CDR2 YYDKDF (reference sequence).

The chain is built from TRBV11-2 and TRBJ1-3; TRBD1 matches at 8 bases. Germline V gene data show CDR1 as SGHAT and CDR2 as FQNNGV. The trim removed 5 bases at V and 4 bases at J, leaving 7 bases unmatched. The CDR3 runs 15 residues. The CDR3 DNA follows: TGTGCCAGCAGCAGCGGGACAGGAGCCGGAAACACCATATATTTT. Translation gives CASSSGTGAGNTIYF.

The chain is built from TRBV6-5 and TRBJ2-3; 8 nucleotides match TRBD2. This CDR3 is 15 amino acids long. The trim removed 5 bases at V and 4 bases at J, leaving 8 bases unmatched. The germline CDR1 and CDR2 sequences are MNHEY and SVGAGI. CDR3 sequence: CASSLTGGGADTQYF. The CDR3 DNA reads TGTGCCAGCAGTCTAACGGGAGGGGGGGCAGATACGCAGTATTTT.

This clone was recorded a few times. The gene calls are TRBV30 and TRBJ1-6, with 7 nucleotides matching TRBD1. The CDR3 covers 17 residues. The V gene end was trimmed by 0 bases and the J gene end by 6 bases; junction bases not matched to a gene: 11. CDR1 and CDR2 (germline): GTSNPN, SVGIG (reference sequence). CDR3 nucleotide sequence: TGTGCCTGGAGTGTATATGGAGACAGGGCGTTTAATTCACCCCTCCACTTT. Translating gives CAWSVYGDRAFNSPLHF.

A remark on this clone: The sample contains more than one DNA sequence encoding this CDR3. V is TRBV7-2 and J is TRBJ2-7; TRBD2 aligns across 7 bases. The CDR3 extends over 13 amino acids. J gave up 4 bases and V 1 base, and 1 base lay outside the gene matches. The V gene's germline CDR1 is SGHTA and CDR2 FQGNSA. The CDR3 nucleotides read TGTGCCAGCAGCTTAGGCGGGGGATACGAGCAGTACTTC. It encodes CASSLGGGYEQYF.

The rearrangement uses TRBV28 and TRBJ1-2, with a weak D call TRBD1 (6 bases). The CDR3 has 13 amino acids. Germline CDR1 is MDHEN and CDR2 is SYDVKM. V lost 3 bases and J 6 bases, leaving 11 bases between the germline ends. CDR3 in amino acids: CASSFRQGNGYTF. The CDR3 nucleotides are TGTGCCAGCAGTTTTAGGCAGGGGAATGGCTACACCTTC.

V is TRBV7-9 and J is TRBJ2-5; TRBD2 matches at 7 bases. Germline V gene data show CDR1 as SEHNR and CDR2 as FQNEAQ (reference sequence). CDR3 length: 15 residues. V gave up 0 bases and J gave up 5 bases; unmatched junction bases: 6. Here the CDR3 DNA reads TGTGCCAGCAGCTTAGCGTGGGAGGGCAGGGAGACCCAGTACTTC. This sequence encodes CASSLAWEGRETQYF.

The genes are TRBV28 and TRBJ2-7, with 14 bases aligning to TRBD2. This CDR3 has 13 amino acids. Germline CDR1 reads MDHEN; CDR2 reads SYDVKM. The V segment lost 10 bases and the J segment 4 bases; nucleotides outside the gene matches: 3. The CDR3 region is CATGTSGRYEQYF. CDR3 bases: TGTGCCACCGGGACTAGCGGGAGATACGAGCAGTACTTC.

The V call is TRBV4-1, the J call TRBJ2-7; 8 bases agree with TRBD2. The germline CDR1 and CDR2 sequences are MGHRA and YSYEKL. The J segment lost 1 base and the V segment lost 4 bases, leaving 9 bases of the junction unmatched. This CDR3 is 16 amino acids long. The CDR3 DNA follows: TGCGCCAGCAGCCGACCGGGACTAGAGGATTCCTACGAGCAGTACTTC. This encodes CASSRPGLEDSYEQYF.